A single sample is the source of the 10 T cell receptor beta chains below, sequenced in a study of CD8 T cells in ankylosing spondylitis. Whole-study findings and limits: Blood from ankylosing spondylitis patients appeared to carry a characteristic roughly 8-variant TCR beta motif.

Each CDR3 protein gets one entry after TCRdb re-called the 5' RACE reads with MiXCR. This table holds 200,000 to 250,000 distinct CDR3 sequences, 5.5% to 7.5% found once. No antigen is known for these receptors. The source material was blood, either unsorted or a sorted T cell fraction (not recorded which). Receptor source: a male donor with ankylosing spondylitis.

This clonotype was seen at least ten times. The chain links TRBV28 to TRBJ1-1; 7 bases map to TRBD1. Germline trimming cut 4 bases from V and 4 bases from J; bases unmatched to any gene: 6. The V gene's germline CDR1 is MDHEN and CDR2 SYDVKM. This CDR3 is built from 14 residues. The CDR3 DNA reads TGTGCCAGCAGTTCCACAGGGGATTCCACTGAAGCTTTCTTT. It encodes CASSSTGDSTEAFF.

This clonotype has ten or more counts. The genes are TRBV28 and TRBJ2-5; unclear D gene. CDR1 MDHEN and CDR2 SYDVKM come from the germline V gene. V gave up 3 bases and J gave up 3 bases, with 8 bases separating them. The CDR3 has 13 amino acids. CDR3 loop: CASSFGLEETQYF. The CDR3, as DNA: TGTGCCAGCAGTTTCGGGCTAGAAGAGACCCAGTACTTC. The full variable domain, its missing parts supplied by reference TRBV28 and TRBJ2-5, is DVKVTQSSRYLVKRTGEKVFLECVQDMDHENMFWYRQDPGLGLRLIYFSYDVKMKEKGDIPEGYSVSREKKERFSLILESASTNQTSMYLCASSFGLEETQYFGPGTRLLVL.

This chain connects TRBV12-3 or TRBV12-4 to TRBJ1-5, with a weak D call TRBD1 (6 bases). This CDR3 has 14 residues. The V and J ends lost 6 bases and 1 base respectively, with 10 bases between them. This chain's CDR3 is CASRPDRSNQPQHF. The CDR3 nucleotides read TGTGCCAGCAGACCGGACAGAAGCAATCAGCCCCAGCATTTT.

This clonotype was seen at least ten times. The rearrangement joins TRBV27 to TRBJ2-7, with 9 positions matching TRBD1. V was pared by 0 bases and J by 3 bases, with 6 bases of the junction left unmatched. The length of the CDR3 is 16 residues. Germline V gives CDR1 MNHEY, CDR2 SMNVEV (reference sequence). This CDR3 is CASSLSSGTGRYEQYF. In DNA, the CDR3 is TGTGCCAGCAGTTTATCTTCCGGGACAGGGCGCTACGAGCAGTACTTC.

This clonotype was seen many times. This rearrangement joins TRBV29-1 to TRBJ2-1; tentative D call: TRBD1 (5 bases). V shed 2 bases and J shed 8 bases, with 13 bases lying between them. This CDR3 has 13 residues. Germline CDR1 reads SQVTM; CDR2 reads ANQGSEA. DNA for the CDR3: TGCAGCGTTGAATATGGGGCTGGGTATGAGCAGTTCTTC. This sequence encodes CSVEYGAGYEQFF.

This clonotype was detected many times. The gene calls are TRBV5-1 and TRBJ2-3, with TRBD2 matching over 8 bases. CDR3 length: 16 amino acids. Germline V gene lookup returns CDR1 SGHRS and CDR2 YFSETQ. V trimming: 7 bases; J trimming: 1 base; junction bases outside the gene matches: 11. The CDR3 loop is CASSSWSSGRTDTQYF. CDR3 bases: TGCGCCAGCTCGAGTTGGTCTAGCGGGCGCACAGATACGCAGTATTTT.

Many counts were recorded for this clonotype. The rearrangement links TRBV2 to TRBJ2-7; D is unresolved. The CDR3 has 13 amino acids. Germline assignment: CDR1 SNHLY and CDR2 FYNNEI. V was cut by 7 bases and J by 7 bases, with 17 bases left in between. CDR3 DNA sequence: TGTGCCAGCAAGGACCATACCATTTGGGAGCAGTACTTC. It codes for CASKDHTIWEQYF. The whole variable domain, filled in from reference TRBV2 and TRBJ2-7, reads EPEVTQTPSHQVTQMGQEVILRCVPISNHLYFYWYRQILGQKVEFLVSFYNNEISEKSEIFDDQFSVERPDGSNFTLKIRSTKLEDSAMYFCASKDHTIWEQYFGPGTRLTVT.

The V and J genes are TRBV7-9 and TRBJ2-5; 8 nucleotides align to TRBD1. The CDR3 is made up of 15 amino acids. Germline CDR1 reads SEHNR; CDR2 reads FQNEAQ (reference sequence). The V segment lost 5 bases and the J segment 5 bases; nucleotides outside the gene matches: 10. CDR3 protein: CASSITGGVGETQYF. The CDR3 DNA follows: TGTGCCAGCAGCATCACAGGGGGAGTAGGGGAGACCCAGTACTTC.

This clonotype turned up a few times. CDR3 in DNA: TGTGCCAGCAGTTACGGCCTAACTGGGGATGAGCAGTTCTTC. Encoded protein: CASSYGLTGDEQFF. The V and J genes are TRBV6-5 and TRBJ2-1; D not resolved. V lost 2 bases and J lost 8, with 13 bases in between. This CDR3 region has 14 residues. Germline V gene sequence: CDR1 MNHEY, CDR2 SVGAGI.

This clonotype appeared many times. This chain links TRBV13 with TRBJ2-7; D not certain. The germline CDR1 and CDR2 sequences are PRHDT and FYEKMQ (reference sequence). V was shortened by 3 bases and J by 3 bases, with 9 bases between the two germline ends. The CDR3 totals 13 residues. CDR3 bases: TGTGCCAGCAGCTTCAGTCATCACTACGAGCAGTACTTC. Its protein product is CASSFSHHYEQYF.